Listed here is a single T cell receptor (beta chain). Its target is unknown. TCRdb reprocessed the reads via MiXCR and lists one record per CDR3 protein. The table lists some 50,000 distinct CDR3 sequences, around 23% of them singletons. The sample originates from a study of T cell repertoires in cytomegalovirus infection. As for the study in general: An indication of both CMV infection and matching HLA type came from public TCR beta signatures.

The CDR3 length is 15 residues. The germline gives CDR1 MDHEN, CDR2 SYDVKM. J was trimmed by 3 bases and V by 9 bases; bases with no gene match: 12. Study-wide results and caveats: The study identified carriers of CMV plus the relevant HLA from cumulative public TCR beta family frequency.

The starting material was CD8+ T cells from cultured PBMCs, obtained from culture after CMV antigen stimulation. The J gene is TRBJ2-3, the V gene TRBV28; TRBD2 agrees at 7 bases. This receptor was taken from a human donor in good health (CMV status not recorded). Some clones in this sample may be carry-over from other donors' samples. The CDR3 here is CASQSRRELTDTQYF. DNA for the CDR3: TGTGCCAGTCAGAGTAGGCGGGAGTTGACAGATACGCAGTATTTT.